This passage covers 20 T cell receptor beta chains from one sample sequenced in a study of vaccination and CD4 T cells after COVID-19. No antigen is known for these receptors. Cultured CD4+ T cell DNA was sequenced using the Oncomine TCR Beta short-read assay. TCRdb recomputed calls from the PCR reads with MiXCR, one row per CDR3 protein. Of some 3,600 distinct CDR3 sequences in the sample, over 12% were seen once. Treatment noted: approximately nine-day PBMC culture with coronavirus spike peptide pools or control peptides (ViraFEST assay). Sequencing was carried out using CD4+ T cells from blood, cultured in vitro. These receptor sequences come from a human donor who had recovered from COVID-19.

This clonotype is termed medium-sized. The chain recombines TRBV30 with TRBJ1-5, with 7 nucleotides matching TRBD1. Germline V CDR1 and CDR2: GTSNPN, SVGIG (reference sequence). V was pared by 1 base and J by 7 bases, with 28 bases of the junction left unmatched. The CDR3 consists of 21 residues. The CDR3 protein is CAWSAAGVGGENHRGRQPQHF. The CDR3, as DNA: TGTGCCTGGAGTGCTGCGGGAGTGGGGGGAGAAAACCACAGGGGTCGGCAGCCCCAGCATTTT.

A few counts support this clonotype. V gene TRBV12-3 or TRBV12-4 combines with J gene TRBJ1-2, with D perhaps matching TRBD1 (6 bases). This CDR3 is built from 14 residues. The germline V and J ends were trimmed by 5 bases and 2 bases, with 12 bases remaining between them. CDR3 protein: CASSKGGGNYGYTF. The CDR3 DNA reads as TGTGCCAGCAGTAAGGGGGGTGGGAACTATGGCTACACCTTC.

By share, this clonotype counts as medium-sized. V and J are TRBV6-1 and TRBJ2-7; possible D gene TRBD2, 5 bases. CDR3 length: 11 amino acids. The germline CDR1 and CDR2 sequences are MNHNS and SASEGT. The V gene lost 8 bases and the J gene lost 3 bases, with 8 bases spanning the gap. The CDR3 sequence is CASFGLYEQYF. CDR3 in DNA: TGTGCCAGCTTTGGACTCTACGAGCAGTACTTC.

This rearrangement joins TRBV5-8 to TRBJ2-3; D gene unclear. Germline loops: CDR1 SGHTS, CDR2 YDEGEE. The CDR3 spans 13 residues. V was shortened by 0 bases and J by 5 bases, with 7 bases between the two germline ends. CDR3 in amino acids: CASSLGWGDTQYF. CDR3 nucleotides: TGTGCCAGCAGCTTGGGGTGGGGAGATACGCAGTATTTT.

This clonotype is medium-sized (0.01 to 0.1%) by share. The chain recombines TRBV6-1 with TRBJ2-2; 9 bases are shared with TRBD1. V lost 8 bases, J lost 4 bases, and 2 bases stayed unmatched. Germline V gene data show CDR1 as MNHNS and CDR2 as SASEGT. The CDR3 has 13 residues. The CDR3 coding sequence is TGTGCCAGCCGGGACAGGGTCACCGGGGAGCTGTTTTTT. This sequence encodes CASRDRVTGELFF.

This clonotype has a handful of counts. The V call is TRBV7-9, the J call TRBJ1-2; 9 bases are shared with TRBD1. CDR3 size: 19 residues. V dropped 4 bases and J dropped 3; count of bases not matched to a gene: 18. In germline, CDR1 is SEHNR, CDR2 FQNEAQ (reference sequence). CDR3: CASSWEGPGQGKRDYGYTF. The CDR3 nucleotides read TGTGCCAGCAGCTGGGAGGGGCCGGGACAGGGAAAGAGAGACTATGGCTACACCTTC.

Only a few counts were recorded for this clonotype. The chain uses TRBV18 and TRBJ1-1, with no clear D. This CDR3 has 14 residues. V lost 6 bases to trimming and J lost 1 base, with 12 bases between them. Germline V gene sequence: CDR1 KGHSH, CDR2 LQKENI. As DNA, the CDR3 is TGTGCCAGCTCCCGCTTCTCACCGAACACTGAAGCTTTCTTT. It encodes CASSRFSPNTEAFF.

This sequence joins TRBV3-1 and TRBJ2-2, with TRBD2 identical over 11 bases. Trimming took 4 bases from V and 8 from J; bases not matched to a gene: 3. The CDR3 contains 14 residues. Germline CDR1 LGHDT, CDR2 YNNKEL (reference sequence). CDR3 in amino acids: CASSRRLAGGELFF. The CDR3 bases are TGTGCCAGCAGCCGACGACTAGCGGGGGGGGAGCTGTTTTTT. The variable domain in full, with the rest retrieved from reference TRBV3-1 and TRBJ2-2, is DTAVSQTPKYLVTQMGNDKSIKCEQNLGHDTMYWYKQDSKKFLKIMFSYNNKELIINETVPNRFSPKSPDKAHLNLHINSLELGDSAVYFCASSRRLAGGELFFGEGSRLTVL.

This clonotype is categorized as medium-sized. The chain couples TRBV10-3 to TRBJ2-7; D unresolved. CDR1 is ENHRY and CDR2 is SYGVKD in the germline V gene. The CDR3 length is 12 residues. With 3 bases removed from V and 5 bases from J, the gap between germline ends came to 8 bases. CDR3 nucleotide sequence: TGTGCCATCAGTGACATCAGTGACGAGCAGTACTTC. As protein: CAISDISDEQYF.

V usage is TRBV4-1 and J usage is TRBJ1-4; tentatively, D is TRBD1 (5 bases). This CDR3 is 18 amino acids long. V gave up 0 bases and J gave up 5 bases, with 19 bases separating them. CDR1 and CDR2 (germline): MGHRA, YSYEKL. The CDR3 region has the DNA TGCGCCAGCAGCCAAGATACGGGCCGGGGGTCGGGGAATGAAAAACTGTTTTTT. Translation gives CASSQDTGRGSGNEKLFF.

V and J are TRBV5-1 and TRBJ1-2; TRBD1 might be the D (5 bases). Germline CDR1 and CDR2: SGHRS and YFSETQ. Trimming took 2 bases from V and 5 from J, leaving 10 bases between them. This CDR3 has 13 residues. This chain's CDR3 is CASSFDSGYGYTF. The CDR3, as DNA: TGCGCCAGCAGCTTCGACAGCGGGTATGGCTACACCTTC. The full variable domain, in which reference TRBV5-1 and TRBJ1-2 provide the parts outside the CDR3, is KAGVTQTPRYLIKTRGQQVTLSCSPISGHRSVSWYQQTPGQGLQFLFEYFSETQRNKGNFPGRFSGRQFSNSRSEMNVSTLELGDSALYLCASSFDSGYGYTFGSGTRLTVV.

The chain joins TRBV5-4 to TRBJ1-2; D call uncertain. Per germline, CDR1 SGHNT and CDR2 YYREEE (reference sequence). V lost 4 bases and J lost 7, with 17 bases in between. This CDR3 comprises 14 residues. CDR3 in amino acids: CASSHPIGYVGYTF. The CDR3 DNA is TGTGCCAGCAGCCACCCCATCGGGTATGTTGGCTACACCTTC.

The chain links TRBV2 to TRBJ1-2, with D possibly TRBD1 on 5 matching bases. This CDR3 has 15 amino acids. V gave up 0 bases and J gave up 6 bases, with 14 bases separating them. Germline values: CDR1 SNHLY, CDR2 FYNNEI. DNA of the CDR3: TGTGCCAGCAGTGAAGCAGGAAGGGGACGCGATGGCTACACCTTC. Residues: CASSEAGRGRDGYTF.

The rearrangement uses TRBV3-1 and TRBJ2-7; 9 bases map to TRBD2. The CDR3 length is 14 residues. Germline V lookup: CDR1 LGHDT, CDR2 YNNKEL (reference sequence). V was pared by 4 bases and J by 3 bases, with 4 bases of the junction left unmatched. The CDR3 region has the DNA TGTGCCAGCAGCCCAGCGGGGGGCGGCTACGAGCAGTACTTC. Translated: CASSPAGGGYEQYF.

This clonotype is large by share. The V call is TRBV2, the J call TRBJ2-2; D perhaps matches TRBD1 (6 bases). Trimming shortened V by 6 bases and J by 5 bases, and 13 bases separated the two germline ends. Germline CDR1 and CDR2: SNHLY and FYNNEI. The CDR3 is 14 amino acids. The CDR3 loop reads CASRQQGRTGELFF. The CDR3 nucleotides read TGTGCCAGCAGACAACAGGGAAGGACCGGGGAGCTGTTTTTT.

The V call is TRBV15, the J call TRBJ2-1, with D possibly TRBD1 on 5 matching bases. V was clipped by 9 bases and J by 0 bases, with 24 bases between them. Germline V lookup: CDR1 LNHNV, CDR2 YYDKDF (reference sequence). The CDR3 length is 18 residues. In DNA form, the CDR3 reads TGTGCCACTGAAGCTCCTCTAAGTGGGGCTAACTCCTACAATGAGCAGTTCTTC. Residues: CATEAPLSGANSYNEQFF.

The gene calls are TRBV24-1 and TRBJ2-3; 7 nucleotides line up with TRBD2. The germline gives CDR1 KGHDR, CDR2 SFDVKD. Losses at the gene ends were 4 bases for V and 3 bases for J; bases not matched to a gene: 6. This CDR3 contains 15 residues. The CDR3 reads CATSDPSGGTDTQYF. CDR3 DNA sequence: TGTGCCACCAGTGACCCTTCCGGGGGGACAGATACGCAGTATTTT.

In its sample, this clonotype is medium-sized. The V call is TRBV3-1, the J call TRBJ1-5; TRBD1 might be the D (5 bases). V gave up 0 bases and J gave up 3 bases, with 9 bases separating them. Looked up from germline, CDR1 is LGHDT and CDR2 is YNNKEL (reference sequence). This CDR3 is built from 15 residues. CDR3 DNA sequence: TGTGCCAGCAGCCAAGATGGACAACCCAATCAGCCCCAGCATTTT. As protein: CASSQDGQPNQPQHF.

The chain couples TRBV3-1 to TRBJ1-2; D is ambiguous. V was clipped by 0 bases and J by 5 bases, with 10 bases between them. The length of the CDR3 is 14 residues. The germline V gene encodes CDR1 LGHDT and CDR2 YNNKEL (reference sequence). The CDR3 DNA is TGTGCCAGCAGCCAAGAGGCAGCGCGGTATGGCTACACCTTC. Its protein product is CASSQEAARYGYTF.

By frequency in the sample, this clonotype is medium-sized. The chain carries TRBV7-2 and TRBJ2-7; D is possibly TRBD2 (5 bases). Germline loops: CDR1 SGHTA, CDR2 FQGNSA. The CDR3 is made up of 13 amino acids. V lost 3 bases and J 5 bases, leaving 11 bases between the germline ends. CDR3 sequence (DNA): TGTGCCAGCAGCTTGCTCTCCGGGGACGAGCAGTACTTC. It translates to CASSLLSGDEQYF. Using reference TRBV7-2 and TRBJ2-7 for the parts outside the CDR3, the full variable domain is GAGVSQSPSNKVTEKGKDVELRCDPISGHTALYWYRQSLGQGLEFLIYFQGNSAPDKSGLPSDRFSAERTGGSVSTLTIQRTQQEDSAVYLCASSLLSGDEQYFGPGTRLTVT.